This T cell receptor (beta chain) came from a study of shared clonotypes between healthy human individuals. Findings and limits, study-wide: Clonotype sharing among donors, it was expected, would be affected by sequencing depth.

The protocol was immunoSEQ multiplex PCR, while the TCRdb copy is restricted to in-frame clones and leaves out a portion. The sample lists about 560,000 clones, roughly four fifths occurring once. This clone has just a few counts. The target antigen is unknown. It is likely a read error: a sequence one base away is far more abundant. The sample taken for sequencing was PBMCs. This TCR was recovered from a woman between 35 and 50 years old in good health. Some clones in this sample may be carry-over from other donors' samples.

This chain's CDR3 is CASSPLGAGVYGCTF. DNA of the CDR3: TGCGCCAGCAGTCCGTTGGGCGCAGGGGTTTACGGCTGCACCTTC. This chain joins TRBV5-1 and TRBJ1-2, with a tentative D call TRBD1 (6 bases). The length of the CDR3 is 15 residues. Germline V lookup: CDR1 SGHRS, CDR2 YFSETQ.